Listed here are 14 T cell receptor beta chains from one sample, sequenced in a study of blood T cell repertoires in COVID-19. Data came from immunoSEQ multiplex PCR; TCRdb stores just in-frame clones and leaves some out. The top ten clones hold around 20% of a sample with roughly 30,000 clones, approximately 79% of them seen once. Input material: peripheral blood. The receptor set was obtained from a boy aged 2 to 10 with active or convalescent COVID-19.

V is TRBV28 and J is TRBJ2-6, with D unresolved. V lost 10 bases and J lost 0, with 22 bases in between. In germline, CDR1 is MDHEN, CDR2 SYDVKM. This CDR3 is built from 18 residues. CDR3 in amino acids: CATARSQELSSGANVLTF. DNA for the CDR3: TGTGCCACCGCAAGGTCCCAGGAACTTAGCTCTGGGGCCAACGTCCTGACTTTC.

As DNA, the CDR3 is TGTGCCAGCAGCCTCTTAGTAGGGGGCGATACGCAGTATTTT. Translating gives CASSLLVGGDTQYF. The J gene is TRBJ2-3, the V gene TRBV11-2, with 7 bases aligning to TRBD1. CDR1 is SGHAT, CDR2 FQNNGV, per germline. Losses at the gene ends were 5 bases for V and 6 bases for J; bases not matched to a gene: 8. CDR3 length: 14 amino acids. Drawing the rest from reference TRBV11-2 and TRBJ2-3, the complete variable domain is EAGVAQSPRYKIIEKRQSVAFWCNPISGHATLYWYQQILGQGPKLLIQFQNNGVVDDSQLPKDRFSAERLKGVDSTLKIQPAKLEDSAVYLCASSLLVGGDTQYFGPGTRLTVL.

The genes are TRBV18 and TRBJ1-3, with TRBD1 as a possible D gene (6 bases). The germline V gene encodes CDR1 KGHSH and CDR2 LQKENI. V was shortened by 5 bases and J by 3 bases, with 17 bases between the two germline ends. The CDR3 runs to 16 residues. CDR3 sequence (DNA): TGTGCCAGCTCAACCACAGGGATCGGCGGTGGAAACACCATATATTTT. Encoded protein: CASSTTGIGGGNTIYF.

The chain is built from TRBV14 and TRBJ2-4; D is possibly TRBD1 (5 bases). CDR1 is SGHDN, CDR2 FVKESK, per germline. V was clipped by 4 bases and J by 7 bases, with 14 bases between them. CDR3 length equals 14 residues. The CDR3 region is CASSPPGSGNIQYF. The CDR3 DNA reads as TGTGCCAGCAGCCCACCAGGGTCCGGGAACATTCAGTACTTC.

The V call is TRBV27, the J call TRBJ1-2; D is possibly TRBD1 (6 bases). The CDR3 loop spans 14 amino acids. The germline gives CDR1 MNHEY, CDR2 SMNVEV (reference sequence). V was pared by 2 bases and J by 2 bases, with 9 bases between. CDR3 nucleotides: TGTGCCAGCAGTTTAAAGGGGGGGAACTATGGCTACACCTTC. Translation gives CASSLKGGNYGYTF.

The chain recombines TRBV6-2 or TRBV6-3 with TRBJ2-5, with 9 positions matching TRBD2. The length of the CDR3 is 18 residues. V shed 0 bases, J shed 1 base, and the junction held 9 bases outside the gene matches. Germline CDR1 reads MNHEY; CDR2 reads SVGEGT. CDR3 DNA: TGTGCCAGCAGTTACTCGGCGGGAGGGCAGGGGGGCCAAGAGACCCAGTACTTC. It specifies CASSYSAGGQGGQETQYF.

The sample holds a few counts of this clone. The chain combines TRBV27 with TRBJ2-1; 8 positions agree with TRBD2. The CDR3 is made up of 13 amino acids. CDR1 is MNHEY and CDR2 is SMNVEV in the germline V gene (reference sequence). Losses at the gene ends were 3 bases for V and 8 bases for J; bases not matched to a gene: 3. CDR3 nucleotides: TGTGCCAGCAGTTTCGGGGGGGGTTATGAGCAGTTCTTC. The encoded protein is CASSFGGGYEQFF.

This clone occurred a few times. The chain employs TRBV6-6 and TRBJ2-7, with D possibly being TRBD1 (6 bases). CDR1 MNHNY and CDR2 SVGAGI come from the germline V gene (reference sequence). Trimming took off 2 bases at V and 0 bases at J, with 8 bases between the two ends. The CDR3 is 14 amino acids. The CDR3 loop reads CASSYGTFSYEQYF. The DNA for the CDR3 is TGTGCCAGCAGTTACGGGACATTCTCCTACGAGCAGTACTTC.

This sequence joins TRBV4-1 and TRBJ2-2; maybe TRBD2 (5 bases). The CDR3 has 15 amino acids. Germline V CDR1 and CDR2: MGHRA, YSYEKL. V was cut by 1 base and J by 6 bases, with 12 bases left in between. The CDR3 here is CASSQVGLASGELFF. The CDR3 bases are TGCGCCAGCAGCCAAGTAGGCCTAGCCTCCGGGGAGCTGTTTTTT.

J is TRBJ2-3 and V is TRBV14, with D possibly matching TRBD1 (5 bases). There are 15 residues in the CDR3. Trimming pared 3 bases from V and 7 bases from J, leaving 17 bases between. The germline CDR1 and CDR2 sequences are SGHDN and FVKESK. The CDR3 is CASSHQQIRGNTQYF. The CDR3 DNA reads as TGTGCCAGCAGCCACCAGCAGATTAGGGGAAATACGCAGTATTTT.

The V gene is TRBV30, the J gene TRBJ2-7; D not resolved. Between the trimmed V and J ends, which lost 0 bases and 2 bases, there was a span of 11 bases. Germline V gene lookup returns CDR1 GTSNPN and CDR2 SVGIG (reference sequence). There are 14 residues in the CDR3. This CDR3 is CAWSVSQFTYEQYF. CDR3 bases: TGTGCCTGGAGTGTAAGTCAGTTTACCTACGAGCAGTACTTC.

This chain links TRBV28 with TRBJ1-6, with a tentative D call TRBD1 (5 bases). Germline CDR1 and CDR2: MDHEN and SYDVKM. V shed 5 bases and J shed 10 bases, with 9 bases lying between them. This CDR3 is built from 12 residues. The CDR3: CASSAGPSPLHF. The DNA of the CDR3 is TGTGCCAGCAGTGCGGGGCCATCACCCCTCCACTTT.

This sequence joins TRBV15 and TRBJ1-2, with D perhaps matching TRBD1 (6 bases). This CDR3 has 17 residues. V shed 5 bases and J shed 4 bases, with 23 bases lying between them. Germline V gene lookup returns CDR1 LNHNV and CDR2 YYDKDF (reference sequence). This chain's CDR3 is CATSPRQSGQWSYGYTF. CDR3 sequence (DNA): TGTGCCACCAGCCCGCGACAGTCCGGACAGTGGAGCTATGGCTACACCTTC.

V gene TRBV3-1 (or the pseudogene TRBV3-2) combines with J gene TRBJ1-4; D not resolved. CDR3 length: 15 residues. Germline assignment: CDR1 LGHDT and CDR2 YNNKEL (reference sequence). Trimming left V 1 base short and J 8 bases short, with 14 bases between. The CDR3 sequence: CASSQGGGGREKLFF. CDR3 coding DNA: TGTGCCAGCAGCCAAGGGGGAGGCGGCAGGGAAAAACTGTTTTTT.